The clone carrying this T cell receptor (beta chain) came up many times. Antigen specificity is unknown. The TCR library protocol attached unique molecular identifiers to the individual cDNA molecules. TCRdb re-derived calls from the 5' RACE reads in MiXCR, one entry per CDR3 protein. The table has some 89,000 distinct CDR3 sequences, about 10% seen once. The data originate from a study of early T cells in non-severe SARS-CoV-2 infection. General study results and limits: Reliance on VDJdb matching favored anti-spike CD8 responses; private and CD4 specificities were missed.

This sequence was found in an adult who was a healthcare worker with PCR-confirmed SARS-CoV-2 infection or an uninfected control (not recorded which). Sample: whole blood, taken at baseline.

The CDR3 loop reads CASSLEMVTLTYEQYF. The DNA of the CDR3 is TGTGCCAGCAGCTTAGAGATGGTGACTCTCACCTACGAGCAGTACTTC. The V gene is TRBV7-8, the J gene TRBJ2-7; D not resolved. This CDR3 is 16 amino acids long. Germline values: CDR1 SGHVS, CDR2 FQNEAQ. Trimming left V 1 base short and J 2 bases short, with 15 bases between.